Below are 22 T cell receptor beta chains sequenced from a single sample in a study of human T cells and chemical hapten exposure. TCRdb passed the RACE reads through MiXCR, listing each CDR3 protein once. This sample has under 400,000 distinct CDR3 sequences, with 5% to 6.5% found just once. Time point defined: pre-sensitization, week 0. Specified treatment: therapeutic diphenylcyclopropenone sensitization with weekly scalp DPC. The source was whole blood, collected in connection with sensitization to the hapten diphenylcyclopropenone (DPC). The receptors come from a woman aged 45 to 65 with alopecia areata. Some clones in this sample may be carry-over from other donors' samples.

This clonotype showed up many times. The chain couples TRBV12-3 or TRBV12-4 to TRBJ1-1; the match to TRBD1 covers 7 bases. The length of the CDR3 is 15 residues. Trimming at V came to 7 bases and at J to 1 base, leaving 9 bases not matched to a gene. DNA of the CDR3: TGTGCCAGCAAACCCCCCGGGACAGCGAACACTGAAGCTTTCTTT. Its translation: CASKPPGTANTEAFF.

This clonotype was picked up a small number of times. The genes are TRBV5-1 and TRBJ1-1, with D possibly matching TRBD1 (6 bases). The CDR3 is 14 residues long. Germline V gives CDR1 SGHRS, CDR2 YFSETQ. V lost 5 bases, J lost 4 bases, and 15 bases lay in between. CDR3 nucleotide sequence: TGCGCCAGCAGGTCACAGGGAGGGATCACTGAAGCTTTCTTT. It encodes CASRSQGGITEAFF.

This clonotype showed up many times. J is TRBJ2-7 and V is TRBV10-3; D call uncertain. Trimming removed 6 bases from V and 2 bases from J, with 11 bases in between. The V gene's germline CDR1 is ENHRY and CDR2 SYGVKD. CDR3 size: 13 residues. The CDR3 bases are TGTGCCATCAGCCTGGACGGTGCCTACGAGCAGTACTTC. Amino acids: CAISLDGAYEQYF.

This clonotype was observed at least ten times. The gene calls are TRBV5-1 and TRBJ2-7; the D call may be TRBD1 or TRBD2 (5 bases each). Germline V gene data show CDR1 as SGHRS and CDR2 as YFSETQ. The CDR3 totals 15 residues. V shed 1 base and J shed 1 base, with 12 bases lying between them. CDR3 amino acids: CASSLRPGPSYEQYF. Here the CDR3 DNA reads TGCGCCAGCAGCTTGAGGCCGGGACCATCCTACGAGCAGTACTTC. The full variable domain, its missing parts supplied by reference TRBV5-1 and TRBJ2-7, is KAGVTQTPRYLIKTRGQQVTLSCSPISGHRSVSWYQQTPGQGLQFLFEYFSETQRNKGNFPGRFSGRQFSNSRSEMNVSTLELGDSALYLCASSLRPGPSYEQYFGPGTRLTVT.

This clonotype was counted ten times or more. The chain is built from TRBV6-2 or TRBV6-3 and TRBJ1-1; D unclear. Germline V gives CDR1 MNHEY, CDR2 SVGEGT. The CDR3 is 16 amino acids. V lost 0 bases to trimming and J lost 0 bases, with 11 bases between them. The CDR3 DNA follows: TGTGCCAGCAGTTACTCACCCCAGACGGTGAACACTGAAGCTTTCTTT. Its protein is CASSYSPQTVNTEAFF.

This clonotype was seen at least ten times. The CDR3 sequence is CASRYQDRGNQPQHF. DNA of the CDR3: TGTGCCAGCAGGTACCAGGACAGGGGAAATCAGCCCCAGCATTTT. This chain joins TRBV6-1 and TRBJ1-5, with 9 bases lining up with TRBD1. V lost 6 bases, J lost 4 bases, and 7 bases stayed unmatched. The CDR3 sequence is 15 residues long. Germline CDR1 is MNHNS and CDR2 is SASEGT.

This clonotype was counted ten times or more. The chain is built from TRBV9 and TRBJ2-3; tentatively, D is TRBD2 (6 bases). This CDR3 is built from 16 residues. V lost 4 bases and J lost 5, with 20 bases in between. The germline CDR1 and CDR2 sequences are SGDLS and YYNGEE. In nucleotides, the CDR3 is TGTGCCAGCAGCCCACGACCGGGCCTGCGGGGAGATACGCAGTATTTT. Protein: CASSPRPGLRGDTQYF.

This clonotype has at least ten counts. The chain employs TRBV29-1 and TRBJ2-1; the match to TRBD2 covers 10 bases. The CDR3 totals 15 residues. Germline lookup yields CDR1 SQVTM and CDR2 ANQGSEA. V lost 7 bases and J lost 5; bases outside the gene matches: 11. The CDR3 nucleotides are TGCAGCGCTTTGGCCGGGACTAGCGCCGACAATGAGCAGTTCTTC. Translation gives CSALAGTSADNEQFF.

This clonotype was detected ten times or more. The chain carries TRBV9 and TRBJ2-7; 12 nucleotides match TRBD2. The ends lost 0 bases at V and 6 bases at J; junction bases unmatched: 4. In germline, CDR1 is SGDLS, CDR2 YYNGEE. The CDR3 has 15 residues. CDR3 DNA sequence: TGTGCCAGCAGCGTAGGGTGGACTAGCGGGGTCGAGCAGTACTTC. It is translated as CASSVGWTSGVEQYF.

This clonotype was seen ten or more times. The chain is built from TRBV20-1 and TRBJ2-7, with 8 bases that match TRBD2. The germline gives CDR1 DFQATT, CDR2 SNEGSKA (reference sequence). The CDR3 runs 13 residues. The V gene end was trimmed by 6 bases and the J gene end by 7 bases; junction bases not matched to a gene: 11. CDR3 sequence reads: CSATGTSLREQYF. The DNA of the CDR3 is TGCAGTGCCACCGGGACTAGTTTACGGGAGCAGTACTTC.

This clonotype was picked up a small number of times. The V call is TRBV7-2, the J call TRBJ1-5, with D perhaps TRBD1 (6 bases). The CDR3 is 17 amino acids. Germline-derived CDR1 and CDR2 are SGHTA and FQGNSA. Trimming took off 3 bases at V and 0 bases at J, with 15 bases between the two ends. CDR3 protein: CASSFADSRISNQPQHF. As DNA, the CDR3 is TGTGCCAGCAGCTTTGCGGACAGCAGGATTAGCAATCAGCCCCAGCATTTT.

This clonotype was seen at least ten times. The chain joins TRBV2 to TRBJ1-2; D uncertain. Trimming shortened V by 6 bases and J by 4 bases, and 15 bases separated the two germline ends. The CDR3 is 14 amino acids. Germline loops: CDR1 SNHLY, CDR2 FYNNEI. CDR3 in DNA: TGTGCCAGCAGAGCGGAAAATGGGCCCTATGGCTACACCTTC. The encoded protein is CASRAENGPYGYTF.

This clonotype was seen only a few times. The V and J genes are TRBV10-2 and TRBJ1-4; D uncertain. The ends were cut back, 6 bases at V and 8 bases at J, with 16 bases in the middle. CDR3 size: 14 residues. Germline V gene lookup returns CDR1 WSHSY and CDR2 SAAADI. The CDR3 protein is CASSLHPWEEKLFF. CDR3 sequence (DNA): TGCGCCAGCAGCCTACACCCCTGGGAGGAAAAACTGTTTTTT.

The V call is TRBV6-2 or TRBV6-3, the J call TRBJ1-1; D ambiguous. CDR3 length equals 14 residues. Germline CDR1 MNHEY, CDR2 SVGEGT. Trimming stripped 2 bases from V and 1 base from J, with 8 bases between. The CDR3 loop reads CASSYPLKNTEAFF. The CDR3 DNA reads as TGTGCCAGCAGTTACCCTCTTAAGAACACTGAAGCTTTCTTT.

This clonotype was counted many times. J is TRBJ2-1 and V is TRBV12-3 or TRBV12-4, with 7 bases that match TRBD2. This CDR3 contains 14 residues. Trimming removed 6 bases from V and 3 bases from J; junction bases left unmatched: 5. CDR3 protein: CASRRREFYNEQFF. The CDR3 DNA sequence: TGTGCCAGCAGGCGGCGGGAGTTCTACAATGAGCAGTTCTTC.

This clonotype was counted ten times or more. The rearrangement joins TRBV12-3 or TRBV12-4 to TRBJ1-1; 7 positions agree with TRBD1. This CDR3 has 15 residues. V gave up 6 bases and J gave up 0 bases; unmatched junction bases: 7. The CDR3 loop is CASRPTGAMNTEAFF. The CDR3 DNA sequence: TGTGCCAGCAGACCAACAGGGGCCATGAACACTGAAGCTTTCTTT.

This clonotype was counted at least ten times. The chain is built from TRBV2 and TRBJ1-2; tentatively, D is TRBD1 (5 bases). Trimming left V 6 bases short and J 4 bases short, with 12 bases between. The CDR3 runs 13 residues. Germline CDR1 and CDR2: SNHLY and FYNNEI. The chain's CDR3 is CASSPNRSYGYTF. The DNA of the CDR3 is TGTGCCAGCAGCCCCAACAGGAGCTATGGCTACACCTTC.

This clonotype showed up many times. This chain links TRBV12-3 or TRBV12-4 with TRBJ1-1, with unresolved D. Trimming cost V 8 bases and J 1 base, with 11 bases left between them. The length of the CDR3 is 13 residues. The CDR3 DNA sequence: TGTGCCAGCGGAAGCAGCTCGAACACTGAAGCTTTCTTT. It translates to CASGSSSNTEAFF.

The gene calls are TRBV20-1 and TRBJ2-1; tentative D call: TRBD2 (6 bases). CDR1 and CDR2 from the germline V gene are DFQATT and SNEGSKA (reference sequence). V lost 6 bases, J lost 0 bases, and 15 bases lay in between. This CDR3 spans 15 amino acids. CDR3 amino acids: CSAGGSVSSYNEQFF. The CDR3 DNA sequence: TGCAGTGCCGGAGGGTCGGTTAGCTCCTACAATGAGCAGTTCTTC.

This clonotype has more than one count but fewer than ten. DNA for the CDR3: TGTGCCAGCAGCGTAGGTTCGAATACCAATGAGCAGTTCTTC. It encodes CASSVGSNTNEQFF. This chain joins TRBV9 and TRBJ2-1; D gene ambiguous. V lost 0 bases to trimming and J lost 6 bases, with 10 bases between them. This CDR3 region has 14 residues. The V gene's germline CDR1 is SGDLS and CDR2 YYNGEE.

This clonotype occurred many times. J is TRBJ1-2 and V is TRBV20-1; possibly TRBD1 for D (5 bases). The CDR3 has 14 amino acids. The V end was cut by 2 bases, the J end by 0 bases, with 10 bases between. CDR1 and CDR2 (germline): DFQATT, SNEGSKA (reference sequence). The DNA of the CDR3 is TGCAGTGCTAGATCGGGAGGGGCTAACTATGGCTACACCTTC. It specifies CSARSGGANYGYTF.

This clonotype has at least ten counts. The CDR3 protein is CASSLNLAGLDEQFF. Here the CDR3 DNA reads TGCGCCAGCAGCTTGAATCTAGCGGGACTCGATGAGCAGTTCTTC. V is TRBV5-1 and J is TRBJ2-1; 9 bases are a match to TRBD2. The CDR3 loop spans 15 amino acids. The trim removed 1 base at V and 8 bases at J, leaving 7 bases unmatched. From germline, CDR1 is SGHRS and CDR2 YFSETQ.